This paragraph covers one T cell receptor beta chain sequence. Its antigen remains unidentified. There are no base qualities to consult, and no much larger clone falls within one base. The data were obtained in a study of blood T cells in healthy people across ages (dated by TCRdb to about 2015). Background on the whole study: Template switching captured roughly one uniquely barcoded TCR beta cDNA molecule per two T cells in model experiments. The study measured age-related changes in TCR beta repertoire diversity using deep sequencing normalized with unique cDNA molecular identifiers. Donors were grouped into four age groups: young (average 16 years), middle-aged (39), aged (approximately 67) and long-lived (approximately 81). The study analyzed two additional independent replicas of 1 million unique cDNA reads from the same blood draw for two donors, one aged 18 to 29 and one aged 80 or older. Study-wide conclusions, independent of this receptor: There was a strong correlation between observed TCR beta diversity and the percentage of naive T cells measured by flow cytometry. The CMV infection status of donors was not known, potentially confounding age-related changes in expanded clonotypes. Observed TCR beta diversity per million T cells fell roughly linearly with age, and a significant reduction was already apparent by age roughly 40. Since profiling was done on bulk unsorted PBMCs, naive and antigen-experienced compartments could not be conclusively compared. The long-lived group showed more naive CD4+ T cells, fewer expanded clones and increased TCR diversity than the aged group, suggesting age selection. Estimates of total diversity based on one million sequenced T cells were regarded as lower bounds and as underestimates.

Receptors were amplified or captured by 5' RACE. Sequenced using an Illumina HiSeq 2500. A second roughly 7 to 12 cycle PCR used a sample-barcoded 5' primer and a J-beta primer mix. Each TCR beta cDNA molecule received a unique molecular identifier from a template-switch 5' adaptor carrying 12 random nucleotides. Each sample yielded at least 3 million CDR3-containing paired-end reads. The Mint cDNA synthesis kit, primed by a TRBC-specific oligonucleotide, was used to synthesize first-strand cDNA from all RNA. Following uracil-DNA glycosylase treatment, all cDNA underwent a first 18-cycle PCR with the universal primers M1SS and BC2_uni_R. The study's processing was this. Each sample was normalized by randomly selecting 1 million high-quality reads, each carrying a distinct molecular identifier. Instead of being binned into consensus sequences, reads that shared molecular identifiers were thrown out. MiTCR, run with a Q25 quality threshold and the strictest error-elimination algorithm, handled CDR3 identification, clonotype clustering and error correction. A nonparametric unseen species model with Euler transformation was used to estimate lower-bound total TCR beta diversity. Using fastp at Q25 and MiXCR, TCRdb reprocessed the public reads and kept productive beta chains. Each CDR3 protein appears once, grouped with its most common genes and DNA. None of the V and J calls come from the authors' own analysis; TCRdb made them. The sample has 800,000 or so distinct CDR3 sequences on record, 25% of them singletons. The ten largest clonotypes hold under 4.5% of the sample.

V sheds 2 bases and J sheds 6 bases, leaving 15 bases between their ends. The CDR1 and CDR2 encoded by the germline V gene (reference sequence) are SEHNR and FQNEAQ. The CDR3, from cysteine to phenylalanine, totals 15 residues. Only the CDR3 DNA is retained, 45 bases long and in frame from the first base. The donors were under 40 Caucasian individuals from Russia, aged roughly 6 to 90 years, who were systemically healthy. Each donor gave about 11 milliliters of peripheral blood, drawn into EDTA-treated Vacutainer tubes. Ficoll-Paque density-gradient centrifugation was used to isolate PBMCs, with at least 6 million obtained per sample. Total RNA was extracted from PBMCs with Trizol reagent, with at least 6 micrograms obtained per sample. For every donor, an aliquot of PBMCs went through flow cytometry to measure the percentages of naive CD45RAhigh/CD27high T cells. This sample also appeared in a second study, on T cells of mothers and their children. Looking at the second paper: Nine systemically healthy Caucasian individuals served as donors, namely three mothers together with their six children. cDNA synthesis consumed the entire amount of extracted RNA, loaded at approximately 1.6 ug RNA in each 15 ul reaction. In the second PCR, the M1S primer introduced both the sample barcodes and 2-4 random nucleotides. More than 9 million TCR beta CDR3 reads were obtained from each mother, and several million reads were obtained from each child. TCR recombination output is similarly shaped by thymic selection in related and unrelated pairs, with a minor effect exerted by inherited differences. Normalized repertoire overlap in related mother-child pairs was always slightly higher than in unrelated mother-child pairs, but the difference was never significant. No persistent microchimeric T cell clones were detected, at a sensitivity of roughly 96 clones per million clonotypes. Deep NGS was used in the study to compare the TCR beta repertoires of mothers and children and to look for features that separate related mother-child pairs from unrelated individuals. On average, the children were around 11 +/- 4 years old, while the mothers were about 40 +/- 4 years old. After adapter ligation with NEBNext reagents, the libraries were sequenced on Illumina HiSeq 2000 with 100+100 nt paired-end reads. Mother and child libraries were prepared a month apart and sequenced in separate runs to prevent cross-contamination. For each donor, between 500,000 and 2,000,000 distinct TCR beta clonotypes were identified. Naive TCR beta clonotypes were estimated from low-frequency clonotypes matched to each donor's FACS-determined naive share, without sorting.

This receptor was taken from a boy under 18 in good health. Material: blood. Rearrangement joined TRBV7-9 to TRBJ2-3; the D segment cannot be called with confidence. The sequence in DNA is TGTGCCAGCAGCTTAAGCTCAGTCGTCGGTGATACGCAGTATTTT. This is translated as CASSLSSVVGDTQYF.